Below are 4 T cell receptor beta chains sequenced from a single sample in a study of T cell changes during pregnancy in multiple sclerosis (dated by TCRdb to the late 2010s). The library was produced with the immunoSEQ multiplex PCR assay. Held by TCRdb, this immuneACCESS table contains in-frame sequences only and omits some clones. Under half of the omission traces to an unresolved V gene where checked; the cause of the rest is unknown. Present in this sample are 50,000 to 70,000 clones, approximately 92% of which were seen just once. The ten largest clones represent about 1.5% of the sample. Here the sequenced sample was peripheral blood, taken in the second trimester of pregnancy. The receptors come from a female donor with multiple sclerosis, enrolled in a pregnancy study.

The genes are TRBV30 and TRBJ1-1, with 9 bases that match TRBD1. CDR3 size: 14 residues. CDR1 is GTSNPN and CDR2 is SVGIG in the germline V gene (reference sequence). Germline trimming cut 3 bases from V and 1 base from J; bases unmatched to any gene: 3. CDR3 residues: CAWRGDRANTEAFF. The DNA for the CDR3 is TGTGCCTGGAGAGGGGACAGGGCGAACACTGAAGCTTTCTTT.

V usage is TRBV7-2 and J usage is TRBJ2-1; D possibly corresponds to TRBD2 (6 bases). This CDR3 is 17 amino acids long. CDR1 and CDR2 (germline): SGHTA, FQGNSA. V lost 1 base and J lost 2, with 15 bases in between. The DNA of the CDR3 is TGTGCCAGCAGCTTAGGCCGCGGGACGGGTGCCTACAATGAGCAGTTCTTC. As protein: CASSLGRGTGAYNEQFF. The variable domain in full, completed from reference TRBV7-2 and TRBJ2-1, reads GAGVSQSPSNKVTEKGKDVELRCDPISGHTALYWYRQSLGQGLEFLIYFQGNSAPDKSGLPSDRFSAERTGGSVSTLTIQRTQQEDSAVYLCASSLGRGTGAYNEQFFGPGTRLTVL.

In this sample, this clone turned up once. The chain couples TRBV10-3 to TRBJ2-2; 8 bases align to TRBD1. The CDR3 is made up of 14 amino acids. Trimming removed 9 bases from V and 5 bases from J; junction bases left unmatched: 8. Per the germline V gene, CDR1 is ENHRY and CDR2 is SYGVKD. As DNA, the CDR3 is TGTGCCATTCCCGGGACAGGTTATACCGGGGAGCTGTTTTTT. Its translation: CAIPGTGYTGELFF.

CDR3 sequence: CASSLTSNTGELFF. In DNA, the CDR3 is TGCGCCAGCAGCTTGACTTCGAACACCGGGGAGCTGTTTTTT. V and J are TRBV5-1 and TRBJ2-2; D uncertain. Germline V gene lookup returns CDR1 SGHRS and CDR2 YFSETQ. Trimming cost V 1 base and J 0 bases, with 4 bases left between them. The CDR3 is 14 amino acids.